One and the same sample provided the 18 T cell receptor beta chains below, sequenced in a study of T cell responses to AZD1222 COVID-19 vaccine. Some clones are missing from TCRdb's copy, which holds only in-frame ones; the method was immunoSEQ multiplex PCR. This sample carries over 120,000 clones, over 85% of them seen once, and the ten largest clones take around 1.8%. Sequenced material: peripheral blood, taken on day 0 of AZD1222 vaccination. These receptors were collected from an adult in good health.

This clone was seen a few times. CDR3 DNA sequence: TGTGCCAGCAGTGACCAGGAGACAGGGAACTCCTACGAGCAGTACTTC. It codes for CASSDQETGNSYEQYF. The chain recombines TRBV2 with TRBJ2-7; TRBD1 agrees at 7 bases. Germline CDR1 is SNHLY and CDR2 is FYNNEI. CDR3 length: 16 amino acids. With V trimmed by 3 bases and J by 0 bases, 8 bases remained unmatched. The entire variable domain, with the rest obtained from reference TRBV2 and TRBJ2-7, is as follows: EPEVTQTPSHQVTQMGQEVILRCVPISNHLYFYWYRQILGQKVEFLVSFYNNEISEKSEIFDDQFSVERPDGSNFTLKIRSTKLEDSAMYFCASSDQETGNSYEQYFGPGTRLTVT.

V is TRBV30 and J is TRBJ2-7, with a weak D call TRBD2 (6 bases). Trimming stripped 1 base from V and 0 bases from J, with 13 bases between. The V gene's germline CDR1 is GTSNPN and CDR2 SVGIG (reference sequence). The CDR3 covers 15 residues. CDR3 DNA: TGTGCCTGGAGTGCGACCGGGACTGGCTCCTACGAGCAGTACTTC. This translates into CAWSATGTGSYEQYF.

V is TRBV28 and J is TRBJ2-1; 14 bases are shared with TRBD2. After removal of 6 bases from V and 8 bases from J, the junction contained 6 bases not matched to a gene. CDR1 and CDR2 (germline): MDHEN, SYDVKM. This CDR3 region has 15 residues. The CDR3 DNA follows: TGTGCCAGCAGCCGGTGGACTAGCGGGAGGCATGAGCAGTTCTTC. Translated: CASSRWTSGRHEQFF.

This CDR3 is CASTTVGFQPQHF. The CDR3 DNA follows: TGTGCCAGTACCACCGTGGGATTTCAGCCCCAGCATTTT. V gene TRBV19 combines with J gene TRBJ1-5, with D unresolved. The V end lost 7 bases, the J end lost 6 bases, and 13 bases lay between the germline ends. Germline CDR1 is LNHDA and CDR2 is SQIVND (reference sequence). The CDR3 sequence is 13 residues long.

In regard to this clone: Other DNA sequences in this sample translate to the same CDR3. The V gene is TRBV27, the J gene TRBJ1-1; D is uncertain. The V end lost 3 bases, the J end lost 0 bases, and 11 bases lay between the germline ends. The CDR3 runs 15 residues. Germline CDR1 reads MNHEY; CDR2 reads SMNVEV (reference sequence). The CDR3: CASSLSGGLNTEAFF. In DNA, the CDR3 is TGTGCCAGCAGTTTGTCCGGTGGCCTGAACACTGAAGCTTTCTTT.

This chain uses TRBV7-9 with TRBJ1-1, with unresolved D. V was trimmed by 4 bases and J by 5 bases, leaving 14 bases between them. Germline loops: CDR1 SEHNR, CDR2 FQNEAQ (reference sequence). The CDR3 loop spans 14 amino acids. The chain's CDR3 is CASSSTTGGTEAFF. DNA for the CDR3: TGTGCCAGCAGCTCCACGACGGGAGGGACTGAAGCTTTCTTT. Filled out from reference TRBV7-9 and TRBJ1-1, the complete variable domain reads DTGVSQNPRHKITKRGQNVTFRCDPISEHNRLYWYRQTLGQGPEFLTYFQNEAQLEKSRLLSDRFSAERPKGSFSTLEIQRTEQGDSAMYLCASSSTTGGTEAFFGQGTRLTVV.

The chain employs TRBV9 and TRBJ2-7, with 7 nucleotides matching TRBD1. Trimming cost V 3 bases and J 2 bases; bases outside gene matches: 5. The CDR3 is 14 residues long. Germline assignment: CDR1 SGDLS and CDR2 YYNGEE. The CDR3 is CASSEGDSTYEQYF. The CDR3 nucleotides are TGTGCCAGCAGCGAGGGGGACAGTACCTACGAGCAGTACTTC.

The chain combines TRBV21-1 with TRBJ1-1; the table's D call of TRBD1 was not tested on the DNA. TRBV21-1 is tagged as a pseudogene. The CDR3 sequence is 13 residues long. CDR3 bases: TGTGCCAGCAGCCCCGACATTGGGCGAGAAACTTTCTTT. This encodes CASSPDIGRETFF.

The chain combines TRBV3-1 (or the pseudogene TRBV3-2) with TRBJ1-6; 11 nucleotides agree with TRBD1. CDR3 length: 14 amino acids. J gave up 10 bases and V 4 bases, and 3 bases lay outside the gene matches. Germline V CDR1 and CDR2: LGHDT, YNNKEL (reference sequence). The CDR3 spells CASSLGTGGSPLHF. DNA of the CDR3: TGTGCCAGCAGCCTCGGGACAGGGGGATCACCCCTCCACTTT.

The rearrangement uses TRBV6-5 and TRBJ1-2; 7 bases fit TRBD1. The trim removed 5 bases at V and 8 bases at J, leaving 8 bases unmatched. Per the germline V gene, CDR1 is MNHEY and CDR2 is SVGAGI. The CDR3 runs 13 residues. CDR3 amino acids: CASSLDRTMGYTF. The CDR3 nucleotides read TGTGCCAGCAGTCTGGACAGGACTATGGGCTACACCTTC.

The genes are TRBV5-1 and TRBJ2-1; 9 nucleotides align to TRBD2. Trimming removed 0 bases from V and 0 bases from J; junction bases left unmatched: 10. This CDR3 spans 19 amino acids. Germline V gene data show CDR1 as SGHRS and CDR2 as YFSETQ. CDR3 in amino acids: CASSLATSGSRGSYNEQFF. The DNA for the CDR3 is TGCGCCAGCAGCTTGGCAACTAGCGGGTCCAGGGGCTCCTACAATGAGCAGTTCTTC.

The J gene is TRBJ1-6, the V gene TRBV25-1; D uncertain. This CDR3 spans 12 amino acids. Trimming shortened V by 5 bases and J by 7 bases, and 6 bases separated the two germline ends. The V gene's germline CDR1 is MGHDK and CDR2 SYGVNS. This CDR3 reads CASSQENSPLHF. DNA for the CDR3: TGTGCCAGCAGTCAGGAAAATTCACCCCTCCACTTT.

The table lists this clone with a few counts. The chain is built from TRBV11-1 and TRBJ2-2; TRBD1 is a possible D gene (5 bases). The germline V gene encodes CDR1 SGHAT and CDR2 FQDESV (reference sequence). The length of the CDR3 is 14 residues. Between the trimmed V and J ends, which lost 6 bases and 0 bases, there was a span of 8 bases. The CDR3 nucleotides read TGTGCCAGCAGAAGACAGCCGAACACCGGGGAGCTGTTTTTT. Its protein is CASRRQPNTGELFF.

This sequence joins TRBV5-1 and TRBJ2-3; D might be TRBD2 (5 bases). The CDR3 is made up of 16 amino acids. Germline assignment: CDR1 SGHRS and CDR2 YFSETQ. Trimming took off 4 bases at V and 2 bases at J, with 17 bases between the two ends. CDR3 nucleotide sequence: TGCGCCAGCAGCCCAGGTCCAGCGGAAAACACAGATACGCAGTATTTT. Protein sequence: CASSPGPAENTDTQYF.

This rearrangement joins TRBV4-1 to TRBJ1-3; a weak D match, TRBD1 (5 bases). CDR1 MGHRA and CDR2 YSYEKL come from the germline V gene. CDR3 length: 15 amino acids. Trimming left V 3 bases short and J 2 bases short, with 11 bases between. The CDR3 region has the DNA TGCGCCAGCAGCCATCCCGGGACCACTGGAAACACCATATATTTT. Amino acids: CASSHPGTTGNTIYF.

This sequence joins TRBV19 and TRBJ2-1; weak D call: TRBD1 (5 bases). Germline values: CDR1 LNHDA, CDR2 SQIVND (reference sequence). This CDR3 region has 16 residues. V lost 0 bases and J lost 3, with 12 bases in between. In nucleotides, the CDR3 is TGTGCCAGTAGTATAGAGGTGTGGGGCAACTACAATGAGCAGTTCTTC. As protein: CASSIEVWGNYNEQFF.

The CDR3 region has the DNA TGTGCCAGCAGTTTAGGACAGAATCAGCCCCAGCATTTT. This translates into CASSLGQNQPQHF. The V and J genes are TRBV12-3 or TRBV12-4 and TRBJ1-5; D might be TRBD1 (5 bases). This CDR3 comprises 13 residues. Trimming stripped 1 base from V and 4 bases from J, with 5 bases between.

This clone showed up just a few times. The gene calls are TRBV7-9 and TRBJ1-5; D gene unclear. Germline loops: CDR1 SEHNR, CDR2 FQNEAQ (reference sequence). V was pared by 1 base and J by 8 bases, with 9 bases between. The CDR3 spans 13 residues. CDR3 amino acids: CASSLDEGEPQHF. The CDR3 coding sequence is TGTGCCAGCAGCTTAGACGAGGGAGAGCCCCAGCATTTT.